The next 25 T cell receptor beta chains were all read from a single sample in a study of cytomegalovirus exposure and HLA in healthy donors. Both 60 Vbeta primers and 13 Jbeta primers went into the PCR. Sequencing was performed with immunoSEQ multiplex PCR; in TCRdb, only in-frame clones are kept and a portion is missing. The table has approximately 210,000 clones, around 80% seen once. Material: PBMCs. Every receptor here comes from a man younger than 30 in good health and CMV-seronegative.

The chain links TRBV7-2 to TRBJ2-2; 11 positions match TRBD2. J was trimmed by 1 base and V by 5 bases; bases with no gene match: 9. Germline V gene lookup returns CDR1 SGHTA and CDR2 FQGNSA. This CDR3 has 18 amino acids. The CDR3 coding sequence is TGTGCCAGCAGCCCCGACACGACTAGCGGGATGAACACCGGGGAGCTGTTTTTT. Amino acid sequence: CASSPDTTSGMNTGELFF.

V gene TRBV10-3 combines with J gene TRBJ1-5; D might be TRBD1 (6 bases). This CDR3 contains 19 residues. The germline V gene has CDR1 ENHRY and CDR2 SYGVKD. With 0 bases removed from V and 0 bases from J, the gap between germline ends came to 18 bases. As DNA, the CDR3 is TGTGCCATCAGTGAGTCCCGGACAGCTGCCCCCTATAGCAATCAGCCCCAGCATTTT. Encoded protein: CAISESRTAAPYSNQPQHF.

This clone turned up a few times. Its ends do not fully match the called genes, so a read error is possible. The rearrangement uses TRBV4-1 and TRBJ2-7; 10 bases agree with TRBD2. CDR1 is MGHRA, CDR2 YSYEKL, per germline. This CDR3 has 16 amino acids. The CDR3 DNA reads TGTGCCAGCAGCCAAGATTGGACTAGCGGCTCCTACGAGCAGTACTTC. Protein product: CASSQDWTSGSYEQYF.

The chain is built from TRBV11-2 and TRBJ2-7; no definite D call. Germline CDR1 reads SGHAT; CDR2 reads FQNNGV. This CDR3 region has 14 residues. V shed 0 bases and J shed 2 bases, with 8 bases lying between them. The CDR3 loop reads CASSLDPPAYEQYF. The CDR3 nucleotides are TGTGCCAGCAGCTTAGACCCTCCAGCCTACGAGCAGTACTTC.

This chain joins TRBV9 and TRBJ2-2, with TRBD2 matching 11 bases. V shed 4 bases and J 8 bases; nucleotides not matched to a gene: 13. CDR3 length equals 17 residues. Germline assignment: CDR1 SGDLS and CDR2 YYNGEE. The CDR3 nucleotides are TGTGCCAGCAGCCCTCGACTAGCGGGATTTGGGGGTGGGGAGCTGTTTTTT. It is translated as CASSPRLAGFGGGELFF.

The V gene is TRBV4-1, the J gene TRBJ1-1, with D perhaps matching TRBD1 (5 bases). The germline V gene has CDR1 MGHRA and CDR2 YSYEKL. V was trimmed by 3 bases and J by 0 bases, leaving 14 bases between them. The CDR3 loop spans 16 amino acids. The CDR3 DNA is TGCGCCAGCAGCCATCAGGGTGAACATGTGAACACTGAAGCTTTCTTT. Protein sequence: CASSHQGEHVNTEAFF.

The CDR3 bases are TGTGCCAGCAGTTACAGTGGGGAGGGAGTCTACAATGAGCAGTTCTTC. Translating gives CASSYSGEGVYNEQFF. The genes are TRBV6-5 and TRBJ2-1; 7 bases match TRBD2. Trimming at V came to 2 bases and at J to 3 bases, leaving 7 bases not matched to a gene. CDR3 size: 16 residues. Germline loops: CDR1 MNHEY, CDR2 SVGAGI.

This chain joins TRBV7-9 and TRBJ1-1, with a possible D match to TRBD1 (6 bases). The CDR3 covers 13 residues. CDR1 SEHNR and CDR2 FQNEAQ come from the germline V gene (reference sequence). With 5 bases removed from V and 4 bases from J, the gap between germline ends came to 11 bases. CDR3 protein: CASSRDIGTEAFF. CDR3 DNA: TGTGCCAGCAGCCGGGACATCGGCACTGAAGCTTTCTTT.

The DNA of the CDR3 is TGTGCCAGTAGTATAGCTGGAACAGGGGTTTCGGGGCACTATGGCTACACCTTC. This encodes CASSIAGTGVSGHYGYTF. This chain uses TRBV19 with TRBJ1-2; 7 nucleotides align to TRBD1. The CDR3 is made up of 18 amino acids. Germline CDR1 and CDR2: LNHDA and SQIVND (reference sequence). With V trimmed by 1 base and J by 3 bases, 14 bases remained unmatched.

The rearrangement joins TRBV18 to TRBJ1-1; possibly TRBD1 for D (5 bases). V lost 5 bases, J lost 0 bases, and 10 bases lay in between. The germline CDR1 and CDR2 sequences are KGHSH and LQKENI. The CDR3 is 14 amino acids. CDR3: CASSVTAMNTEAFF. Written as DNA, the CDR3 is TGTGCCAGCTCAGTGACAGCTATGAACACTGAAGCTTTCTTT.

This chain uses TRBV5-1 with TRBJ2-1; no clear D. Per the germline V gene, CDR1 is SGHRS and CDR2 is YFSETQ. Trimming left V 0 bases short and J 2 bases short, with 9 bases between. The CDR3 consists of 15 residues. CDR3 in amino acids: CASSLEHPPYNEQFF. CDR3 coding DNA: TGCGCCAGCAGCTTGGAGCATCCCCCCTACAATGAGCAGTTCTTC.

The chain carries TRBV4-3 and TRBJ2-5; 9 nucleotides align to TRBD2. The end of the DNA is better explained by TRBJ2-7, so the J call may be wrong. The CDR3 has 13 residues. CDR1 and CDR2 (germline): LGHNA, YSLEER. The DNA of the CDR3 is TGCGCCAGCAGCCTTAGCGGGGGTTACGAGCAGTACTTC. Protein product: CASSLSGGYEQYF.

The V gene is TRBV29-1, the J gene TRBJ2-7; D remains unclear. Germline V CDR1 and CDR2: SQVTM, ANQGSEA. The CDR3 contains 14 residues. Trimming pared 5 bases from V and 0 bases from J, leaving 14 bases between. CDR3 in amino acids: CSVRILTGSYEQYF. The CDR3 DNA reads TGCAGCGTTCGTATCCTTACCGGCTCCTACGAGCAGTACTTC.

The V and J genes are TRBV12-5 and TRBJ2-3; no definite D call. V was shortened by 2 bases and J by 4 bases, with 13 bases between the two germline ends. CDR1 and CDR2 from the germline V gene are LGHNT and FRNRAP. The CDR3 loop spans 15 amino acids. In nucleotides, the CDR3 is TGTGCTAGTGGTTTGCTTCTAGAGAGTTCAGATACGCAGTATTTT. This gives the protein CASGLLLESSDTQYF.

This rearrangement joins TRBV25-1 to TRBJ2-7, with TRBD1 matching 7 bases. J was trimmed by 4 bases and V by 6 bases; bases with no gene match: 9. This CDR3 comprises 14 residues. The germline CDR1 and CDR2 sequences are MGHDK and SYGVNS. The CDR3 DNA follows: TGTGCCAGCAGGGCCCGGGACAGCCGTTACGAGCAGTACTTC. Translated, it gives CASRARDSRYEQYF.

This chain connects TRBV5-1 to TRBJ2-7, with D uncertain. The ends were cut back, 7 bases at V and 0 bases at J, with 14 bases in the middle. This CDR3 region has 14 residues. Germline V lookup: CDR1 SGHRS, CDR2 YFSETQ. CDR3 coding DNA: TGCGCCAGCGGCGATTCAGGTGGCTCCTACGAGCAGTACTTC. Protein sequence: CASGDSGGSYEQYF.

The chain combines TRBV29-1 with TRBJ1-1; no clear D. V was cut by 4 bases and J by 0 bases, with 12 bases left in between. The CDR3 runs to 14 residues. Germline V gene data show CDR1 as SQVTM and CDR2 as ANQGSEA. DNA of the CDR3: TGCAGCGTTGTGGTTGCGGCAATGAACACTGAAGCTTTCTTT. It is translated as CSVVVAAMNTEAFF.

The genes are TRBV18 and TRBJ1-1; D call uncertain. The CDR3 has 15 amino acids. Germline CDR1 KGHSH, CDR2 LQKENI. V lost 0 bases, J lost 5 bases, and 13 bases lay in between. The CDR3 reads CASSPPMESKTEAFF. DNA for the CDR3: TGTGCCAGCTCACCACCGATGGAGTCGAAGACTGAAGCTTTCTTT. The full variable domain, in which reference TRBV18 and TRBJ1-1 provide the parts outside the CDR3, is NAGVMQNPRHLVRRRGQEARLRCSPMKGHSHVYWYRQLPEEGLKFMVYLQKENIIDESGMPKERFSAEFPKEGPSILRIQQVVRGDSAAYFCASSPPMESKTEAFFGQGTRLTVV.

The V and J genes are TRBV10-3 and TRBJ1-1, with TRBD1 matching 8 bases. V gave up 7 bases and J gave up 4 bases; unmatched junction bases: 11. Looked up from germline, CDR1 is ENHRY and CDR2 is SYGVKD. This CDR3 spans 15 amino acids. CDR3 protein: CAITRTGPKGTEAFF. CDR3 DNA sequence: TGTGCCATCACACGGACAGGGCCCAAGGGCACTGAAGCTTTCTTT.

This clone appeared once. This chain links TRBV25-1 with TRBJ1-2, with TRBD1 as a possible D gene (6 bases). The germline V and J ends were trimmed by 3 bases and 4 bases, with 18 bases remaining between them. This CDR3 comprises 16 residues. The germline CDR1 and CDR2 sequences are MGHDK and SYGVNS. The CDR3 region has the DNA TGTGCCAGCAGTGACATGGGGACAACAGGATCCTATGGCTACACCTTC. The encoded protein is CASSDMGTTGSYGYTF.

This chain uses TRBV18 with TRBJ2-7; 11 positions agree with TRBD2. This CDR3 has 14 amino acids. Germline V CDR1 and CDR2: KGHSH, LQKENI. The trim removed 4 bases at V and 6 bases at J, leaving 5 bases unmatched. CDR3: CASSRLAGNGEQYF. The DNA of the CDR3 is TGTGCCAGCTCACGACTAGCGGGGAACGGCGAGCAGTACTTC.

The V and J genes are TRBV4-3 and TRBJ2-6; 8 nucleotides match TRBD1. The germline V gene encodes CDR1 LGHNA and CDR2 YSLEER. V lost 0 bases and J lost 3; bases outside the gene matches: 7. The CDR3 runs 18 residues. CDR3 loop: CASSQDVRTGRGANVLTF. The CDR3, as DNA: TGCGCCAGCAGCCAAGACGTCCGGACAGGGCGTGGGGCCAACGTCCTGACTTTC.

The CDR3 DNA follows: TGTGCCAGCAGCGGCCGGACAGCTGGAAACACCATATATTTT. Its protein is CASSGRTAGNTIYF. The V gene is TRBV9, the J gene TRBJ1-3; maybe TRBD1 (6 bases). The length of the CDR3 is 14 residues. V was clipped by 3 bases and J by 2 bases, with 9 bases between them. The germline gives CDR1 SGDLS, CDR2 YYNGEE.

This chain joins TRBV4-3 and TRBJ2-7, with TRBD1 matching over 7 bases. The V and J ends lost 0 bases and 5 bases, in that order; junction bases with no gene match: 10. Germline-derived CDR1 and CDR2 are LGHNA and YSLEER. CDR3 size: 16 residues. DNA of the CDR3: TGCGCCAGCAGCCAAGAGAACACAGGGGATTTGGACGAGCAGTACTTC. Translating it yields CASSQENTGDLDEQYF.

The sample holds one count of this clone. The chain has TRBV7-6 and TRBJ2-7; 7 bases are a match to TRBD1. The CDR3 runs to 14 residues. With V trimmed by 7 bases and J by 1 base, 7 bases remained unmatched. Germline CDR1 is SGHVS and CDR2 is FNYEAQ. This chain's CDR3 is CASKGTDYSYEQYF. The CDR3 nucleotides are TGTGCCAGCAAGGGGACAGACTATTCCTACGAGCAGTACTTC.